One and the same sample provided the 32 T cell receptor beta chains below, sequenced in a study of T cells after yellow fever vaccination. TCRdb reanalysed the 5' RACE reads using MiXCR and keeps one entry per CDR3 protein. The sample shows approximately 300,000 distinct CDR3 sequences, over 8.5% of them seen only once. This material consisted of CD4+ T cells sorted from PBMCs, taken 45 days after the yellow fever booster vaccination. The receptors were sampled from a man between 18 and 35 years old who received the YFV17D yellow fever vaccine.

This clonotype was observed a handful of times. The chain couples TRBV2 to TRBJ2-5; 8 nucleotides line up with TRBD2. The CDR3 consists of 14 residues. Germline assignment: CDR1 SNHLY and CDR2 FYNNEI. V lost 6 bases to trimming and J lost 5 bases; unmatched junction nucleotides: 8. The CDR3 spells CASSVGGGWETQYF. The CDR3 DNA follows: TGTGCCAGCAGCGTAGGCGGGGGGTGGGAGACCCAGTACTTC.

This clonotype was recorded at least ten times. The chain recombines TRBV12-3 or TRBV12-4 with TRBJ2-4, with 8 nucleotides matching TRBD1. The CDR3 sequence is 14 residues long. Trimming at V came to 5 bases and at J to 6 bases, leaving 6 bases not matched to a gene. The CDR3 sequence: CASSPTGEPNIQYF. Here the CDR3 DNA reads TGTGCCAGCAGTCCGACAGGGGAGCCAAACATTCAGTACTTC.

The gene calls are TRBV12-5 and TRBJ2-3, with 7 bases that match TRBD1. V lost 3 bases and J lost 2; bases outside the gene matches: 2. The CDR3 consists of 14 residues. Per germline, CDR1 LGHNT and CDR2 FRNRAP. The CDR3 DNA sequence: TGTGCTAGTGGTTTCGGACAGGTCACAGATACGCAGTATTTT. This codes for CASGFGQVTDTQYF.

This clonotype turned up a few times. The chain couples TRBV7-9 to TRBJ2-7, with TRBD2 matching over 8 bases. The CDR3 sequence is 15 residues long. V lost 2 bases to trimming and J lost 1 base; unmatched junction nucleotides: 4. Germline V CDR1 and CDR2: SEHNR, FQNEAQ (reference sequence). The CDR3 here is CASSLLPGGSYEQYF. CDR3 bases: TGTGCCAGCAGCTTACTCCCGGGAGGGTCCTACGAGCAGTACTTC. Filled out from reference TRBV7-9 and TRBJ2-7, the complete variable domain reads DTGVSQNPRHKITKRGQNVTFRCDPISEHNRLYWYRQTLGQGPEFLTYFQNEAQLEKSRLLSDRFSAERPKGSFSTLEIQRTEQGDSAMYLCASSLLPGGSYEQYFGPGTRLTVT.

This clonotype appeared a few times. The J gene is TRBJ2-2, the V gene TRBV18; D ambiguous. V lost 2 bases to trimming and J lost 5 bases, with 9 bases between them. Germline values: CDR1 KGHSH, CDR2 LQKENI. The length of the CDR3 is 14 residues. The CDR3 region has the DNA TGTGCCAGCTCACCAGGGCCGATGACCGGGGAGCTGTTTTTT. This codes for CASSPGPMTGELFF.

The sample holds many counts of this clonotype. The gene calls are TRBV19 and TRBJ2-1; no firm D call. V gave up 3 bases and J gave up 7 bases, with 7 bases separating them. The CDR3 runs 12 residues. Germline V CDR1 and CDR2: LNHDA, SQIVND (reference sequence). In DNA form, the CDR3 reads TGTGCCAGTAGTATTCCCCCGAATGAGCAGTTCTTC. It translates to CASSIPPNEQFF.

This clonotype came up a few times. The chain has TRBV5-1 and TRBJ2-2; 7 bases are a match to TRBD1. CDR1 SGHRS and CDR2 YFSETQ come from the germline V gene. The CDR3 consists of 15 residues. J was trimmed by 6 bases and V by 3 bases; bases with no gene match: 8. The CDR3 coding sequence is TGCGCCAGCAGCTCCATCGGGACAGTCGCCGGGGAGCTGTTTTTT. Its translation: CASSSIGTVAGELFF.

The chain recombines TRBV6-2 or TRBV6-3 with TRBJ1-1; 8 nucleotides match TRBD1. V shed 4 bases and J 3 bases; nucleotides not matched to a gene: 4. The germline V gene has CDR1 MNHEY and CDR2 SVGEGT. CDR3 size: 14 residues. Written as DNA, the CDR3 is TGTGCCAGCAGTTTTCAACAGGGGGACACTGAAGCTTTCTTT. Its protein product is CASSFQQGDTEAFF.

The table lists this clonotype with a few counts. The gene calls are TRBV12-3 or TRBV12-4 and TRBJ2-3; D is uncertain. The CDR3 is 15 amino acids. Trimming removed 7 bases at V and 2 bases at J, with 16 bases between. CDR3 sequence (DNA): TGTGCCAGCACCCGTCAGACATCCTTCACAGATACGCAGTATTTT. Translated: CASTRQTSFTDTQYF.

In its sample, this clonotype was seen a few times. This chain links TRBV12-3 or TRBV12-4 with TRBJ2-7; TRBD2 matches at 12 bases. V shed 3 bases, J shed 4 bases, and the junction held 4 bases outside the gene matches. This CDR3 has 15 residues. This CDR3 reads CASSFSSGGAYEQYF. The CDR3 coding sequence is TGTGCCAGCAGTTTTTCTAGCGGGGGGGCATACGAGCAGTACTTC.

The chain is built from TRBV11-2 and TRBJ2-5; 8 bases match TRBD2. The germline V gene encodes CDR1 SGHAT and CDR2 FQNNGV. This CDR3 comprises 17 residues. The V gene end was trimmed by 6 bases and the J gene end by 4 bases; junction bases not matched to a gene: 16. CDR3 sequence reads: CASRQNPGLVGVETQYF. The DNA for the CDR3 is TGTGCCAGCAGACAAAACCCGGGACTAGTTGGGGTAGAGACCCAGTACTTC.

In its sample, this clonotype was seen a few times. The rearrangement links TRBV18 to TRBJ1-1, with D possibly TRBD1 on 5 matching bases. Germline lookup yields CDR1 KGHSH and CDR2 LQKENI. The CDR3 consists of 15 residues. Trimming left V 7 bases short and J 0 bases short, with 15 bases between. CDR3 region: CASFFQQVVNTEAFF. In DNA form, the CDR3 reads TGTGCCAGCTTCTTCCAACAGGTGGTGAACACTGAAGCTTTCTTT.

The V and J genes are TRBV9 and TRBJ2-1; 8 nucleotides align to TRBD2. The V and J ends lost 2 bases and 10 bases, in that order; junction bases with no gene match: 2. This CDR3 contains 12 residues. The germline V gene encodes CDR1 SGDLS and CDR2 YYNGEE. The CDR3 DNA reads as TGTGCCAGCAGCGTTAGCGGGACAGAGCAGTTCTTC. As protein: CASSVSGTEQFF. Variable domain in full (rest from reference TRBV9 and TRBJ2-1): DSGVTQTPKHLITATGQRVTLRCSPRSGDLSVYWYQQSLDQGLQFLIQYYNGEERAKGNILERFSAQQFPDLHSELNLSSLELGDSALYFCASSVSGTEQFFGPGTRLTVL.

The chain carries TRBV7-6 and TRBJ1-6; 8 bases align to TRBD1. The CDR3 spans 14 residues. Unmatched junction bases numbered 2, after V lost 5 bases and J lost 5 bases. Germline assignment: CDR1 SGHVS and CDR2 FNYEAQ. Written as DNA, the CDR3 is TGTGCCAGCAGCCGACAGGGGAATAATTCACCCCTCCACTTT. Its translation: CASSRQGNNSPLHF. Drawing the rest from reference TRBV7-6 and TRBJ1-6, the complete variable domain is GAGVSQSPRYKVTKRGQDVALRCDPISGHVSLYWYRQALGQGPEFLTYFNYEAQQDKSGLPNDRFSAERPEGSISTLTIQRTEQRDSAMYRCASSRQGNNSPLHFGNGTRLTVT.

V usage is TRBV12-3 or TRBV12-4 and J usage is TRBJ1-3; D unresolved. V lost 1 base to trimming and J lost 0 bases, with 7 bases between them. The CDR3 extends over 15 amino acids. The CDR3 protein is CASSLGRPSGNTIYF. The CDR3 region has the DNA TGTGCCAGCAGTTTAGGCCGACCCTCTGGAAACACCATATATTTT.

This clonotype was seen at least ten times. V and J are TRBV7-2 and TRBJ2-6; D may be TRBD1 (5 bases). The CDR3 contains 17 residues. Looked up from germline, CDR1 is SGHTA and CDR2 is FQGNSA. V was pared by 1 base and J by 0 bases, with 10 bases between. CDR3 loop: CASSLGGASSGANVLTF. Written as DNA, the CDR3 is TGTGCCAGCAGCTTAGGGGGCGCAAGCTCTGGGGCCAACGTCCTGACTTTC.

This clonotype was detected only a few times. This sequence joins TRBV7-2 and TRBJ2-3; tentatively, D is TRBD1 (5 bases). The CDR3 runs to 13 residues. CDR1 and CDR2 from the germline V gene are SGHTA and FQGNSA. Trimming pared 6 bases from V and 0 bases from J, leaving 7 bases between. The DNA of the CDR3 is TGTGCCAGCAGGGGGCAGAGCACAGATACGCAGTATTTT. Amino acid sequence: CASRGQSTDTQYF.

This clonotype was recorded a few times. The rearrangement uses TRBV20-1 and TRBJ2-3; 7 bases agree with TRBD2. Trimming cost V 6 bases and J 4 bases; bases outside gene matches: 13. The CDR3 loop spans 15 amino acids. CDR1 and CDR2 from the germline V gene are DFQATT and SNEGSKA (reference sequence). CDR3: CSASGREGAADTQYF. The DNA of the CDR3 is TGCAGTGCCAGCGGCAGGGAGGGCGCCGCAGATACGCAGTATTTT.

A few counts support this clonotype. J is TRBJ2-7 and V is TRBV7-2, with 13 bases aligning to TRBD2. CDR1 and CDR2 from the germline V gene are SGHTA and FQGNSA. Unmatched junction bases numbered 7, after V lost 1 base and J lost 1 base. This CDR3 comprises 18 residues. The CDR3 loop is CASSLEGLLAGGSYEQYF. The CDR3 nucleotides read TGTGCCAGCAGCTTAGAGGGCCTACTAGCGGGGGGGTCCTACGAGCAGTACTTC. Full variable domain (missing parts from reference TRBV7-2 and TRBJ2-7): GAGVSQSPSNKVTEKGKDVELRCDPISGHTALYWYRQSLGQGLEFLIYFQGNSAPDKSGLPSDRFSAERTGGSVSTLTIQRTQQEDSAVYLCASSLEGLLAGGSYEQYFGPGTRLTVT.

The rearrangement links TRBV7-2 to TRBJ2-3; D is unclear. The CDR3 has 16 amino acids. CDR1 and CDR2 from the germline V gene are SGHTA and FQGNSA. V shed 5 bases and J shed 0 bases, with 15 bases lying between them. CDR3 loop: CASSLLAPTSTDTQYF. The CDR3 DNA reads as TGTGCCAGCAGCCTACTTGCCCCCACTAGCACAGATACGCAGTATTTT.

This rearrangement joins TRBV5-6 to TRBJ2-1; possible D gene TRBD2, 5 bases. Trimming stripped 2 bases from V and 5 bases from J, with 17 bases between. Per the germline V gene, CDR1 is SGHDT and CDR2 is YYEEEE. CDR3 size: 16 residues. The CDR3 region is CASSLLEDGLDNEQFF. The CDR3 DNA reads as TGTGCCAGCAGCTTATTGGAGGATGGACTTGACAATGAGCAGTTCTTC.

The chain combines TRBV20-1 with TRBJ1-1; a weak D match, TRBD1 (5 bases). This CDR3 spans 14 amino acids. The germline V gene encodes CDR1 DFQATT and CDR2 SNEGSKA (reference sequence). Trimming took 0 bases from V and 1 from J, leaving 9 bases between them. The chain's CDR3 is CSARDRTGNTEAFF. The CDR3 nucleotides are TGCAGTGCTAGAGACAGAACAGGGAACACTGAAGCTTTCTTT.

The chain combines TRBV23-1 with TRBJ1-1, with 7 bases that match TRBD1. TRBV23-1 belongs to the ORF category, with a function that is uncertain. CDR3 size: 16 residues. V lost 6 bases, J lost 1 base, and 11 bases stayed unmatched. CDR3 DNA: TGCGCCAGCAGCCTTAATCCGGGACAGTGGAACACTGAAGCTTTCTTT. This translates into CASSLNPGQWNTEAFF.

This clonotype was found a few times. The genes are TRBV5-6 and TRBJ1-2; D remains unclear. Germline assignment: CDR1 SGHDT and CDR2 YYEEEE. V gave up 4 bases and J gave up 7 bases, with 11 bases separating them. The CDR3 loop spans 12 amino acids. CDR3: CASSPGNGGYTF. Written as DNA, the CDR3 is TGTGCCAGCAGCCCGGGGAACGGTGGCTACACCTTC.

This clonotype was picked up a small number of times. This chain uses TRBV6-2 or TRBV6-3 with TRBJ1-5; a possible D gene is TRBD1 (5 bases). Germline V lookup: CDR1 MNHEY, CDR2 SVGEGT. V was clipped by 5 bases and J by 1 base, with 9 bases between them. The CDR3 sequence is 14 residues long. The DNA of the CDR3 is TGTGCCAGCAGTCAGCGACAGAGCAATCAGCCCCAGCATTTT. Its protein is CASSQRQSNQPQHF.

This clonotype was detected a few times. The V gene is TRBV3-1, the J gene TRBJ2-4, with 7 bases fitting TRBD2. CDR3 length: 14 amino acids. The germline gives CDR1 LGHDT, CDR2 YNNKEL (reference sequence). The V gene end was trimmed by 4 bases and the J gene end by 4 bases; junction bases not matched to a gene: 4. The CDR3 sequence: CASSPSGTKNIQYF. In nucleotides, the CDR3 is TGTGCCAGCAGCCCAAGCGGGACTAAAAACATTCAGTACTTC.

This clonotype has only a few counts. V and J are TRBV20-1 and TRBJ2-1; 12 bases line up with TRBD2. Germline CDR1 and CDR2: DFQATT and SNEGSKA (reference sequence). The CDR3 length is 14 residues. Germline trimming cut 6 bases from V and 9 bases from J; bases unmatched to any gene: 9. The CDR3 protein is CSAILAGGRGEQFF. In nucleotides, the CDR3 is TGCAGTGCAATCCTAGCGGGGGGGCGCGGTGAGCAGTTCTTC.

The chain is built from TRBV12-3 or TRBV12-4 and TRBJ2-2; 7 bases are a match to TRBD2. CDR3 length: 16 residues. Trimming took 6 bases from V and 3 from J; bases not matched to a gene: 10. The DNA of the CDR3 is TGTGCCAGCAGCCCCCGGGACTACCCCGACACCGGGGAGCTGTTTTTT. Translated: CASSPRDYPDTGELFF.

This chain uses TRBV15 with TRBJ1-2; no reliable D call. The CDR3 runs to 11 residues. CDR1 and CDR2 from the germline V gene are LNHNV and YYDKDF (reference sequence). V lost 9 bases to trimming and J lost 1 base, with 6 bases between them. CDR3 DNA sequence: TGTGCCACTCAGAATAACTATGGCTACACCTTC. Protein product: CATQNNYGYTF.

The V gene is TRBV7-2, the J gene TRBJ1-1; TRBD1 matches 12 bases. V lost 5 bases to trimming and J lost 0 bases; unmatched junction nucleotides: 13. The CDR3 contains 19 residues. Germline values: CDR1 SGHTA, CDR2 FQGNSA. The CDR3 loop reads CASSLTAGQGAVMNTEAFF. The CDR3 DNA sequence: TGTGCCAGCAGCCTCACCGCGGGACAGGGGGCGGTCATGAACACTGAAGCTTTCTTT.

The chain joins TRBV7-9 to TRBJ2-3, with 8 bases matching TRBD2. Germline assignment: CDR1 SEHNR and CDR2 FQNEAQ (reference sequence). Trimming cost V 5 bases and J 0 bases; bases outside gene matches: 10. CDR3 length equals 17 residues. DNA for the CDR3: TGTGCCAGCAGCGCAGGACGGGGGGGGATCAGCACAGATACGCAGTATTTT. This gives the protein CASSAGRGGISTDTQYF. Complete variable domain (other parts from reference TRBV7-9 and TRBJ2-3): DTGVSQNPRHKITKRGQNVTFRCDPISEHNRLYWYRQTLGQGPEFLTYFQNEAQLEKSRLLSDRFSAERPKGSFSTLEIQRTEQGDSAMYLCASSAGRGGISTDTQYFGPGTRLTVL.

This clonotype was recorded only once. The V and J genes are TRBV5-1 and TRBJ2-1; no reliable D call. V lost 2 bases and J 8 bases, leaving 20 bases between the germline ends. CDR3 size: 16 residues. Germline loops: CDR1 SGHRS, CDR2 YFSETQ. This CDR3 reads CASSLRPGSPGDEQFF. The CDR3 DNA reads as TGCGCCAGCAGCTTACGACCGGGCTCGCCGGGCGATGAGCAGTTCTTC.